These 19 T cell receptor beta chains were sequenced from one sample in a study of blood T cell repertoires in COVID-19. Only in-frame clones appear in the TCRdb table, and some are missing; sequencing was by immunoSEQ multiplex PCR. Of 110,000 or so clones listed, roughly 70% are singletons. The source material was peripheral blood. These receptors all come from a woman between 40 and 55 years old with acute or convalescent COVID-19.

Here the CDR3 DNA reads TGCAGCGCGAATACAGGGGGCACTGAAGCTTTCTTT. Translated, it gives CSANTGGTEAFF. V and J are TRBV29-1 and TRBJ1-1, with 8 bases that match TRBD1. The CDR3 runs to 12 residues. Germline CDR1 SQVTM, CDR2 ANQGSEA. Trimming took 7 bases from V and 4 from J; bases not matched to a gene: 5.

This rearrangement joins TRBV28 to TRBJ2-7; the match to TRBD1 covers 7 bases. This CDR3 contains 15 residues. Trimming removed 6 bases from V and 0 bases from J; junction bases left unmatched: 8. Germline CDR1 is MDHEN and CDR2 is SYDVKM. CDR3 in amino acids: CASRGLTGNSYEQYF. The CDR3 DNA sequence: TGTGCCAGCAGGGGCCTGACAGGGAACTCCTACGAGCAGTACTTC.

For the CDR3, the DNA is TGTGCCAGCAGCCAATACCGCGAGGGCCCCCACTTT. This codes for CASSQYREGPHF. The chain links TRBV3-1 (or the pseudogene TRBV3-2) to TRBJ1-6; D remains unclear. Germline V gene data show CDR1 as LGHDT and CDR2 as YNNKEL (reference sequence). The CDR3 runs to 12 residues. Trimming left V 2 bases short and J 18 bases short, with 14 bases between.

The chain is built from TRBV28 and TRBJ2-7, with D tentatively TRBD2 (7 bases). With 8 bases removed from V and 2 bases from J, the gap between germline ends came to 16 bases. Germline assignment: CDR1 MDHEN and CDR2 SYDVKM. CDR3 length: 14 residues. CDR3 sequence reads: CASQIGGTTYEQYF. CDR3 nucleotides: TGTGCCAGCCAAATAGGGGGGACTACCTACGAGCAGTACTTC.

The chain recombines TRBV19 with TRBJ1-2; 7 bases are shared with TRBD1. Trimming took 5 bases from V and 4 from J; bases not matched to a gene: 4. Germline V CDR1 and CDR2: LNHDA, SQIVND (reference sequence). The CDR3 consists of 13 residues. In DNA, the CDR3 is TGTGCCAGTAGTCCCGGGACAGTCTATGGCTACACCTTC. Its translation is CASSPGTVYGYTF.

V gene TRBV5-5 combines with J gene TRBJ1-4; the D gene is possibly TRBD1 (6 bases). CDR1 and CDR2 (germline): SGHKS, YYEKEE (reference sequence). CDR3 length equals 15 residues. V lost 3 bases to trimming and J lost 5 bases, with 14 bases between them. CDR3 amino acids: CASSWFDRMNEKLFF. The CDR3 DNA follows: TGTGCCAGCAGCTGGTTTGACAGGATGAATGAAAAACTGTTTTTT. Looking up the rest from reference TRBV5-5 and TRBJ1-4 gives the full variable domain: DAGVTQSPTHLIKTRGQQVTLRCSPISGHKSVSWYQQVLGQGPQFIFQYYEKEERGRGNFPDRFSARQFPNYSSELNVNALLLGDSALYLCASSWFDRMNEKLFFGSGTQLSVL.

This clone occurred once. CDR3 region: CASSPGQSYEQYF. The CDR3 DNA follows: TGCGCCAGCAGCCCGGGACAGTCCTACGAGCAGTACTTC. The rearrangement joins TRBV5-1 to TRBJ2-7; 7 bases match TRBD1. J lost 1 base, V lost 4 bases, and 2 bases had no gene match. The germline CDR1 and CDR2 sequences are SGHRS and YFSETQ. The CDR3 is 13 amino acids.

The rearrangement links TRBV3-1 (or the pseudogene TRBV3-2) to TRBJ2-5, with D possibly being TRBD2 (6 bases). Trimming removed 0 bases at V and 5 bases at J, with 16 bases between. The CDR3 is 16 amino acids. Germline V gene sequence: CDR1 LGHDT, CDR2 YNNKEL (reference sequence). CDR3 sequence: CASSQDVWGLEETQYF. The CDR3 nucleotides are TGTGCCAGCAGCCAAGATGTCTGGGGACTTGAGGAGACCCAGTACTTC.

The rearrangement uses TRBV2 and TRBJ1-2, with D maybe TRBD1 (5 bases). Trimming pared 4 bases from V and 2 bases from J, leaving 11 bases between. The V gene's germline CDR1 is SNHLY and CDR2 FYNNEI. The CDR3 contains 14 residues. The CDR3 bases are TGTGCCAGCAGTGTAGAGGGGAGGAACTATGGCTACACCTTC. It yields the protein CASSVEGRNYGYTF. The entire variable domain, with the rest obtained from reference TRBV2 and TRBJ1-2, is as follows: EPEVTQTPSHQVTQMGQEVILRCVPISNHLYFYWYRQILGQKVEFLVSFYNNEISEKSEIFDDQFSVERPDGSNFTLKIRSTKLEDSAMYFCASSVEGRNYGYTFGSGTRLTVV.

The chain recombines TRBV5-8 with TRBJ2-3, with 9 bases matching TRBD1. CDR3 length: 15 residues. J lost 4 bases, V lost 4 bases, and 7 bases had no gene match. Germline CDR1 and CDR2: SGHTS and YDEGEE. The CDR3 DNA sequence: TGTGCCAGCAGCCACCAGGGACAGGGCGCAGATACGCAGTATTTT. This translates into CASSHQGQGADTQYF. The full variable domain, rest sourced from reference TRBV5-8 and TRBJ2-3, is EAGVTQSPTHLIKTRGQQATLRCSPISGHTSVYWYQQALGLGLQFLLWYDEGEERNRGNFPPRFSGRQFPNYSSELNVNALELEDSALYLCASSHQGQGADTQYFGPGTRLTVL.

The rearrangement uses TRBV20-1 and TRBJ1-2, with 7 bases that match TRBD1. After removal of 6 bases from V and 7 bases from J, the junction contained 5 bases not matched to a gene. The CDR3 length is 11 residues. Per germline, CDR1 DFQATT and CDR2 SNEGSKA (reference sequence). This chain's CDR3 is CSAPTGAGYTF. Written as DNA, the CDR3 is TGCAGTGCCCCCACAGGGGCTGGCTACACCTTC.

This chain connects TRBV6-5 to TRBJ1-5; 8 positions agree with TRBD1. CDR3 size: 15 residues. Trimming cost V 8 bases and J 1 base; bases outside gene matches: 7. The germline V gene encodes CDR1 MNHEY and CDR2 SVGAGI. CDR3 bases: TGTGCCAGCCGTCCAGGGGGCGGGAGCAATCAGCCCCAGCATTTT. Amino acid sequence: CASRPGGGSNQPQHF.

V is TRBV2 and J is TRBJ1-5; D not certain. Trimming removed 6 bases at V and 1 base at J, with 7 bases between. The V gene's germline CDR1 is SNHLY and CDR2 FYNNEI. The CDR3 spans 13 residues. DNA of the CDR3: TGTGCCAGCAGGGAACTGAGCAATCAGCCCCAGCATTTT. Protein sequence: CASRELSNQPQHF.

This clone occurred a few times. The J gene is TRBJ1-4, the V gene TRBV28; 9 bases are a match to TRBD1. CDR1 and CDR2 (germline): MDHEN, SYDVKM. V shed 4 bases and J 8 bases; nucleotides not matched to a gene: 8. This CDR3 spans 15 amino acids. The CDR3 region is CASSSPGQGREKLFF. The CDR3 DNA is TGTGCCAGCAGTTCCCCGGGACAGGGTAGGGAAAAACTGTTTTTT.

The rearrangement uses TRBV7-9 and TRBJ2-7; no reliable D call. CDR1 and CDR2 from the germline V gene are SEHNR and FQNEAQ (reference sequence). V was pared by 6 bases and J by 7 bases, with 16 bases between. This CDR3 comprises 13 residues. The CDR3 DNA reads as TGTGCCAGCAGTATGGAACGGGTGAGGGAGCAGTACTTC. Encoded protein: CASSMERVREQYF. The entire variable domain, with the rest obtained from reference TRBV7-9 and TRBJ2-7, is as follows: DTGVSQNPRHKITKRGQNVTFRCDPISEHNRLYWYRQTLGQGPEFLTYFQNEAQLEKSRLLSDRFSAERPKGSFSTLEIQRTEQGDSAMYLCASSMERVREQYFGPGTRLTVT.

The chain uses TRBV6-1 and TRBJ2-7, with 9 bases that match TRBD1. Germline CDR1 reads MNHNS; CDR2 reads SASEGT. With 3 bases clipped from V and 1 base from J, the junction kept 1 base outside the gene matches. CDR3 size: 14 residues. CDR3 protein: CASSDGTGSYEQYF. CDR3 in DNA: TGTGCCAGCAGTGACGGGACAGGGTCCTACGAGCAGTACTTC.

The rearrangement uses TRBV11-2 and TRBJ1-5; 7 nucleotides agree with TRBD1. CDR3 length: 13 amino acids. The germline V gene encodes CDR1 SGHAT and CDR2 FQNNGV. V trimming: 3 bases; J trimming: 5 bases; junction bases outside the gene matches: 1. Here the CDR3 DNA reads TGTGCCAGCAGCTTCCAGGGGGATCAGCCCCAGCATTTT. Protein sequence: CASSFQGDQPQHF.

This clone was detected only a few times. The chain combines TRBV29-1 with TRBJ1-4; TRBD1 aligns across 8 bases. The CDR3 runs to 15 residues. The germline gives CDR1 SQVTM, CDR2 ANQGSEA. V gave up 4 bases and J gave up 8 bases; unmatched junction bases: 12. The CDR3 reads CSVGSQGARGEKLFF. As DNA, the CDR3 is TGCAGCGTTGGGAGCCAGGGGGCAAGAGGAGAAAAACTGTTTTTT.

The chain links TRBV5-1 to TRBJ2-5, with TRBD2 matching 9 bases. This CDR3 spans 15 amino acids. Unmatched junction bases numbered 4, after V lost 2 bases and J lost 2 bases. The germline V gene has CDR1 SGHRS and CDR2 YFSETQ. The CDR3 DNA follows: TGCGCCAGCAGCTTCTCAGCGGGGGGACAAGAGACCCAGTACTTC. This translates into CASSFSAGGQETQYF.